What follows are 28 T cell receptor beta chains derived from one specimen sequenced in a study of blood T cell repertoires in COVID-19. Sequenced by immunoSEQ multiplex PCR; TCRdb stores in-frame clones only, minus some. The table has roughly 90,000 clones, approximately 88% seen once; the top ten hold 30% to 35%. Sequenced sample: peripheral blood. All receptors derive from a woman of 80 years or more with active or convalescent COVID-19.

In its sample, this clone was seen a few times. The J gene is TRBJ1-5, the V gene TRBV19; D is possibly TRBD1 (5 bases). The CDR3 loop spans 14 amino acids. The V end was cut by 6 bases, the J end by 2 bases, with 11 bases between. Germline lookup yields CDR1 LNHDA and CDR2 SQIVND (reference sequence). The CDR3 region has the DNA TGTGCCAGTAGCACTACAGGAGGCAATCAGCCCCAGCATTTT. Amino acids: CASSTTGGNQPQHF.

This clone was detected once. V is TRBV20-1 and J is TRBJ2-3; no clear D. V was clipped by 3 bases and J by 5 bases, with 12 bases between them. Germline CDR1 is DFQATT and CDR2 is SNEGSKA (reference sequence). This CDR3 is 13 amino acids long. This chain's CDR3 is CSASTGVGDTQYF. As DNA, the CDR3 is TGCAGTGCTAGTACCGGAGTCGGAGATACGCAGTATTTT.

This sequence joins TRBV2 and TRBJ2-3, with 10 positions matching TRBD1. The CDR3 sequence is 14 residues long. Trimming at V came to 8 bases and at J to 4 bases, leaving 6 bases not matched to a gene. Looked up from germline, CDR1 is SNHLY and CDR2 is FYNNEI. CDR3 coding DNA: TGTGCCAGCCTCATGGACAGGGGGTCAGATACGCAGTATTTT. Translated, it gives CASLMDRGSDTQYF.

J is TRBJ2-2 and V is TRBV27; D may be TRBD2 (6 bases). This CDR3 contains 16 residues. The V and J ends lost 6 bases and 7 bases respectively, with 21 bases between them. Germline CDR1 MNHEY, CDR2 SMNVEV (reference sequence). The CDR3 nucleotides read TGTGCCAGCAGGCAAGCCCGGGCTAGCGAGGGCGGGGAGCTGTTTTTT. Its translation: CASRQARASEGGELFF.

The chain carries TRBV6-2 or TRBV6-3 and TRBJ2-5, with a weak D call TRBD2 (6 bases). V was shortened by 2 bases and J by 4 bases, with 14 bases between the two germline ends. This CDR3 spans 15 amino acids. Germline V CDR1 and CDR2: MNHEY, SVGEGT. CDR3 sequence: CASSYLRTTSETQYF. The CDR3, as DNA: TGTGCCAGCAGTTACCTTCGGACTACGTCAGAGACCCAGTACTTC.

The rearrangement links TRBV7-2 to TRBJ2-7; 9 bases match TRBD2. The CDR3 consists of 15 residues. Germline V gene sequence: CDR1 SGHTA, CDR2 FQGNSA. The V and J ends lost 5 bases and 4 bases, in that order; junction bases with no gene match: 9. CDR3 loop: CASSPQSAGGYEQYF. The CDR3 bases are TGTGCCAGCAGCCCCCAGTCAGCGGGGGGTTACGAGCAGTACTTC. The entire variable domain, with the rest obtained from reference TRBV7-2 and TRBJ2-7, is as follows: GAGVSQSPSNKVTEKGKDVELRCDPISGHTALYWYRQSLGQGLEFLIYFQGNSAPDKSGLPSDRFSAERTGGSVSTLTIQRTQQEDSAVYLCASSPQSAGGYEQYFGPGTRLTVT.

The V gene is TRBV4-1, the J gene TRBJ1-3; unclear D gene. Germline-derived CDR1 and CDR2 are MGHRA and YSYEKL. There are 16 residues in the CDR3. Trimming stripped 0 bases from V and 2 bases from J, with 11 bases between. The CDR3 DNA sequence: TGCGCCAGCAGCCAAGATCCTGGAGGGCCTGGAAACACCATATATTTT. Its protein is CASSQDPGGPGNTIYF.

The chain uses TRBV5-5 and TRBJ2-1, with 7 bases that match TRBD1. V shed 5 bases, J shed 0 bases, and the junction held 5 bases outside the gene matches. This CDR3 is 15 amino acids long. Per the germline V gene, CDR1 is SGHKS and CDR2 is YYEKEE (reference sequence). CDR3: CASSVTGTSYNEQFF. For the CDR3, the DNA is TGTGCCAGCAGTGTGACAGGGACCTCCTACAATGAGCAGTTCTTC.

There are a few counts of this clone. This chain uses TRBV5-4 with TRBJ1-4, with D unclear. Germline V gene data show CDR1 as SGHNT and CDR2 as YYREEE (reference sequence). Trimming took off 1 base at V and 4 bases at J, with 8 bases between the two ends. The CDR3 sequence is 14 residues long. CDR3 DNA sequence: TGTGCCAGCAGCTTGCCCGGGGATAATGAAAAACTGTTTTTT. Translating it yields CASSLPGDNEKLFF.

This sequence joins TRBV6-1 and TRBJ1-6; perhaps TRBD1 as D (6 bases). Between the trimmed V and J ends, which lost 0 bases and 11 bases, there was a span of 11 bases. This CDR3 is 14 amino acids long. Germline CDR1 reads MNHNS; CDR2 reads SASEGT. The CDR3 reads CASSEARGIAPLHF. CDR3 DNA: TGTGCCAGCAGTGAAGCGAGGGGGATAGCACCCCTCCACTTT.

V gene TRBV3-1 (or the pseudogene TRBV3-2) combines with J gene TRBJ2-1, with a weak D call TRBD2 (6 bases). CDR1 LGHDT and CDR2 YNNKEL come from the germline V gene (reference sequence). V lost 5 bases to trimming and J lost 8 bases, with 13 bases between them. CDR3 size: 13 residues. This chain's CDR3 is CASSSHGGHEQFF. CDR3 coding DNA: TGTGCCAGCAGCTCCCACGGGGGTCATGAGCAGTTCTTC.

This clone is a singleton in its sample. V usage is TRBV5-1 and J usage is TRBJ2-3, with D possibly being TRBD1 (7 bases). This CDR3 region has 14 residues. Germline lookup yields CDR1 SGHRS and CDR2 YFSETQ. Trimming pared 4 bases from V and 7 bases from J, leaving 16 bases between. CDR3 loop: CASSAGGTPHTQYF. CDR3 DNA: TGCGCCAGCAGCGCAGGGGGGACCCCGCATACGCAGTATTTT. The full variable domain, with the rest looked up from reference TRBV5-1 and TRBJ2-3, is KAGVTQTPRYLIKTRGQQVTLSCSPISGHRSVSWYQQTPGQGLQFLFEYFSETQRNKGNFPGRFSGRQFSNSRSEMNVSTLELGDSALYLCASSAGGTPHTQYFGPGTRLTVL.

The chain joins TRBV7-9 to TRBJ1-2; D gene ambiguous. V lost 4 bases and J lost 4, with 10 bases in between. The CDR3 extends over 13 amino acids. CDR1 is SEHNR, CDR2 FQNEAQ, per germline (reference sequence). In DNA form, the CDR3 reads TGTGCCAGCAGCTACGCAGAGGCCTATGGCTACACCTTC. Its translation is CASSYAEAYGYTF.

V gene TRBV7-2 combines with J gene TRBJ1-2; 7 bases fit TRBD1. V trimming: 5 bases; J trimming: 5 bases; junction bases outside the gene matches: 14. This CDR3 is built from 16 residues. Germline CDR1 is SGHTA and CDR2 is FQGNSA. Here the CDR3 reads CASSPSGGGAGYGYTF. The CDR3 coding sequence is TGTGCCAGCAGCCCCTCCGGAGGGGGCGCGGGGTATGGCTACACCTTC.

This clone was seen just once. The chain employs TRBV28 and TRBJ1-2; 9 positions match TRBD1. The CDR3 consists of 15 residues. Germline CDR1 reads MDHEN; CDR2 reads SYDVKM. V was pared by 7 bases and J by 3 bases, with 9 bases of the junction left unmatched. Here the CDR3 reads CASNTGTGNYYGYTF. The CDR3 nucleotides are TGTGCCAGCAATACCGGGACAGGGAATTACTATGGCTACACCTTC.

The V call is TRBV6-5, the J call TRBJ2-7; 7 positions match TRBD1. Germline V gene data show CDR1 as MNHEY and CDR2 as SVGAGI. V lost 11 bases to trimming and J lost 6 bases; unmatched junction nucleotides: 13. This CDR3 has 13 amino acids. CDR3 sequence reads: CACRGGHGGEQYF. For the CDR3, the DNA is TGTGCCTGTAGAGGGGGCCACGGCGGCGAGCAGTACTTC.

This clone came up a few times. The chain joins TRBV28 to TRBJ2-7, with 9 bases identical to TRBD2. Germline V gene lookup returns CDR1 MDHEN and CDR2 SYDVKM. This CDR3 is built from 13 residues. V trimming: 7 bases; J trimming: 4 bases; junction bases outside the gene matches: 5. The CDR3 spells CASISLAGYEQYF. The CDR3 nucleotides are TGTGCCAGCATAAGCCTAGCGGGATACGAGCAGTACTTC.

This clone was seen more than once but under ten times. CDR3 coding DNA: TGTGCCAGCAGCCAAGACGGGGGGTCACCCCTCCACTTT. It translates to CASSQDGGSPLHF. The chain has TRBV14 and TRBJ1-6; tentative D call: TRBD1 (5 bases). Trimming left V 0 bases short and J 10 bases short, with 7 bases between. Germline CDR1 is SGHDN and CDR2 is FVKESK. The CDR3 extends over 13 amino acids.

The chain links TRBV12-3 or TRBV12-4 to TRBJ1-2, with D maybe TRBD1 (6 bases). The CDR3 totals 12 residues. V dropped 5 bases and J dropped 7 bases, with 11 bases sitting between them. Here the CDR3 reads CASSPGQFGYTF. CDR3 in DNA: TGTGCCAGCAGTCCCGGACAGTTTGGCTACACCTTC.

V and J are TRBV5-1 and TRBJ2-7, with 9 nucleotides matching TRBD2. Germline V lookup: CDR1 SGHRS, CDR2 YFSETQ. CDR3 length equals 16 residues. V lost 4 bases, J lost 5 bases, and 13 bases stayed unmatched. Here the CDR3 reads CASSVTSSGVWNEQYF. Written as DNA, the CDR3 is TGCGCCAGCAGCGTGACTTCTAGCGGGGTGTGGAACGAGCAGTACTTC.

This clone showed up just a few times. The rearrangement uses TRBV18 and TRBJ1-1; TRBD1 matches at 7 bases. From germline, CDR1 is KGHSH and CDR2 LQKENI. The ends lost 0 bases at V and 3 bases at J; junction bases unmatched: 4. The CDR3 loop spans 15 amino acids. The CDR3 DNA reads as TGTGCCAGCTCACCACCGGACAGGTGGGACACTGAAGCTTTCTTT. Translating it yields CASSPPDRWDTEAFF.

This chain connects TRBV10-3 to TRBJ2-2; 9 bases fit TRBD2. CDR1 is ENHRY and CDR2 is SYGVKD in the germline V gene. CDR3 length: 17 amino acids. Trimming at V came to 3 bases and at J to 0 bases, leaving 5 bases not matched to a gene. The CDR3 DNA reads as TGTGCCATCAGTGAAGGCGGGGGGGCGCCGAACACCGGGGAGCTGTTTTTT. The encoded protein is CAISEGGGAPNTGELFF.

This clone was found a few times. The chain links TRBV7-6 to TRBJ2-7; 8 bases line up with TRBD1. The CDR3 has 14 residues. J gave up 5 bases and V 5 bases, and 8 bases lay outside the gene matches. CDR1 and CDR2 from the germline V gene are SGHVS and FNYEAQ. CDR3 sequence reads: CASSPGTGSNEQYF. The DNA of the CDR3 is TGTGCCAGCAGCCCCGGGACAGGTAGCAACGAGCAGTACTTC.

V and J are TRBV9 and TRBJ2-1; 9 bases are a match to TRBD1. The trim removed 0 bases at V and 10 bases at J, leaving 11 bases unmatched. The CDR3 loop spans 16 amino acids. CDR1 is SGDLS and CDR2 is YYNGEE in the germline V gene. In DNA form, the CDR3 reads TGTGCCAGCAGCGTAGATTCTAGGACAGGGGAAATGGAGCAGTTCTTC. This translates into CASSVDSRTGEMEQFF.

The gene calls are TRBV9 and TRBJ1-5; tentatively, D is TRBD1 (6 bases). The ends were cut back, 0 bases at V and 3 bases at J, with 7 bases in the middle. The CDR3 loop spans 14 amino acids. Germline assignment: CDR1 SGDLS and CDR2 YYNGEE. The CDR3 coding sequence is TGTGCCAGCAGCGTAGGGACAGCCAATCAGCCCCAGCATTTT. It codes for CASSVGTANQPQHF.

The count of this clone is one. The rearrangement uses TRBV18 and TRBJ2-7; 7 positions agree with TRBD1. Germline V gives CDR1 KGHSH, CDR2 LQKENI. This CDR3 is built from 13 residues. V shed 4 bases and J 1 base; nucleotides not matched to a gene: 1. The chain's CDR3 is CASSRGQSYEQYF. In DNA form, the CDR3 reads TGTGCCAGCTCACGGGGACAGTCCTACGAGCAGTACTTC.

The chain joins TRBV4-3 to TRBJ2-1; TRBD2 matches 11 bases. Germline values: CDR1 LGHNA, CDR2 YSLEER. The V segment lost 0 bases and the J segment 8 bases; nucleotides outside the gene matches: 6. The CDR3 spans 16 residues. CDR3 sequence (DNA): TGCGCCAGCAGCCAAGAGGTAGCGGGGGGGTTCGATGAGCAGTTCTTC. Amino acids: CASSQEVAGGFDEQFF.

This clone appeared once. This sequence joins TRBV6-4 and TRBJ1-5, with D possibly matching TRBD1 (6 bases). CDR1 and CDR2 (germline): MRHNA, SNTAGT. The CDR3 totals 13 residues. Deletions cut 4 bases from V and 5 bases from J, with 9 bases between. The chain's CDR3 is CASSAGADQPQHF. CDR3 DNA: TGTGCCAGCAGTGCAGGGGCGGATCAGCCCCAGCATTTT.